The present T cell receptor beta chain was sequenced within a study of T cells in Graves' hyperthyroidism and ophthalmopathy. Criteria for exclusion of patients were uncontrolled infection, other autoimmune disease, pregnancy or lactation. RNA transcripts served as the template for amplifying TCR beta CDR3 regions. The study used the HTBI primer set for a first-round RT-PCR of the TCR CDR3. Each CDR3 protein gets one entry after TCRdb re-called the multiplex PCR reads with MiXCR. There are around 620,000 distinct CDR3 sequences in the sample; 14% occur only once, and roughly 7.1% lies in the top ten. The sequence was obtained from a woman aged 18 to 35 with Graves' ophthalmopathy. Material: blood.

This CDR3 reads CASSQTGVADEAFF. The CDR3 bases are TGTGCCAGCAGCCAAACGGGCGTGGCCGACGAAGCTTTCTTT. The genes are TRBV4-2 and TRBJ1-1; D unclear. The V and J ends lost 2 bases and 8 bases respectively, with 15 bases between them. Germline V gene data show CDR1 as LGHNA and CDR2 as YNFKEQ. CDR3 length equals 14 residues.